The 17 T cell receptor beta chains given below trace back to one sample, sequenced in a study of blood T cell repertoires in COVID-19. Repertoires were generated with immunoSEQ multiplex PCR, while TCRdb's copy carries only in-frame clones and drops some. The table shows roughly 200,000 clones, with about 83% occurring only once. The material sequenced was PBMCs or T cells enriched from blood (not recorded which). The origin of the receptors is a man aged 35 to 55 with acute COVID-19.

This sequence joins TRBV5-1 and TRBJ2-2, with 8 nucleotides matching TRBD2. From germline, CDR1 is SGHRS and CDR2 YFSETQ. This CDR3 is built from 16 residues. The V gene end was trimmed by 2 bases and the J gene end by 1 base; junction bases not matched to a gene: 4. The CDR3, as DNA: TGCGCCAGCAGCTTAATGACTAGCGAGAACACCGGGGAGCTGTTTTTT. This codes for CASSLMTSENTGELFF.

This chain links TRBV7-9 with TRBJ2-5; D is perhaps TRBD2 (6 bases). CDR3 length: 14 residues. Trimming took 1 base from V and 3 from J, leaving 9 bases between them. The germline CDR1 and CDR2 sequences are SEHNR and FQNEAQ (reference sequence). The chain's CDR3 is CASSLGRGEETQYF. Here the CDR3 DNA reads TGTGCCAGCAGCTTAGGCCGCGGGGAAGAGACCCAGTACTTC.

The V and J genes are TRBV2 and TRBJ1-1; 7 positions agree with TRBD1. The germline V gene has CDR1 SNHLY and CDR2 FYNNEI. CDR3 length equals 14 residues. V shed 1 base, J shed 5 bases, and the junction held 4 bases outside the gene matches. The CDR3 spells CASSEVGQLTEAFF. The DNA of the CDR3 is TGTGCCAGCAGTGAAGTGGGACAGCTAACTGAAGCTTTCTTT.

This chain joins TRBV4-2 and TRBJ2-7; D is perhaps TRBD2 (6 bases). V was cut by 5 bases and J by 0 bases, with 14 bases left in between. Germline lookup yields CDR1 LGHNA and CDR2 YNFKEQ. This CDR3 has 15 amino acids. The CDR3 reads CASSDTWRGSYEQYF. In DNA form, the CDR3 reads TGTGCCAGCAGCGACACTTGGCGGGGCTCCTACGAGCAGTACTTC.

V gene TRBV7-2 combines with J gene TRBJ2-1, with a tentative D call TRBD1 (5 bases). Trimming left V 3 bases short and J 4 bases short, with 16 bases between. The length of the CDR3 is 16 residues. Germline V CDR1 and CDR2: SGHTA, FQGNSA. The CDR3 spells CASSFQGNGVYNEQFF. In nucleotides, the CDR3 is TGTGCCAGCAGCTTTCAGGGCAATGGGGTTTACAATGAGCAGTTCTTC.

This chain joins TRBV6-5 and TRBJ2-7, with D perhaps matching TRBD2 (6 bases). Trimming shortened V by 6 bases and J by 3 bases, and 12 bases separated the two germline ends. This CDR3 spans 13 amino acids. The V gene's germline CDR1 is MNHEY and CDR2 SVGAGI. The CDR3 nucleotides are TGTGCCAGCAGCAGCCGACTAGTCTACGAGCAGTACTTC. Translated: CASSSRLVYEQYF.

This sequence joins TRBV18 and TRBJ1-2; TRBD1 matches at 9 bases. J gave up 4 bases and V 6 bases, and 9 bases lay outside the gene matches. Germline V lookup: CDR1 KGHSH, CDR2 LQKENI. The CDR3 consists of 15 residues. CDR3 nucleotides: TGTGCCAGCTCGGAACAGGGGGCTTCGGGCTATGGCTACACCTTC. Translation: CASSEQGASGYGYTF.

The genes are TRBV30 and TRBJ1-1; D might be TRBD1 (5 bases). This CDR3 region has 14 residues. V dropped 5 bases and J dropped 9 bases, with 22 bases sitting between them. Germline CDR1 is GTSNPN and CDR2 is SVGIG (reference sequence). For the CDR3, the DNA is TGTGCCTGGGCGGGGGTAGGGATATCATTTCAAGCTTTCTTT. Translated, it gives CAWAGVGISFQAFF.

The chain employs TRBV12-3 or TRBV12-4 and TRBJ2-6; no reliable D call. This CDR3 is 13 amino acids long. The germline V and J ends were trimmed by 8 bases and 0 bases, with 5 bases remaining between them. The CDR3 nucleotides read TGTGCCAGCTGCTACTCTGGGGCCAACGTCCTGACTTTC. Translation gives CASCYSGANVLTF.

The rearrangement joins TRBV20-1 to TRBJ1-2; a weak D match, TRBD1 (6 bases). V lost 8 bases, J lost 14 bases, and 12 bases lay in between. The CDR3 has 8 residues. The germline V gene has CDR1 DFQATT and CDR2 SNEGSKA (reference sequence). As DNA, the CDR3 is TGCAGTCATAGGGGGAGTACCTTC. Protein product: CSHRGSTF.

The CDR3 DNA sequence: TGTGCCAGCAGAGATGGACTAGCGGGGGTGACCGGGGAGCTGTTTTTT. Translated, it gives CASRDGLAGVTGELFF. The V and J genes are TRBV28 and TRBJ2-2; 13 bases line up with TRBD2. V lost 6 bases, J lost 5 bases, and 6 bases stayed unmatched. CDR1 is MDHEN and CDR2 is SYDVKM in the germline V gene. The CDR3 sequence is 16 residues long.

The chain is built from TRBV30 and TRBJ1-6, with 7 bases identical to TRBD1. V was clipped by 7 bases and J by 10 bases; unmatched bases: 10. From germline, CDR1 is GTSNPN and CDR2 SVGIG (reference sequence). The CDR3 loop spans 13 amino acids. The CDR3 DNA sequence: TGTGCCTCCCAGACAGGGTATGAATCACCCCTCCACTTT. It is translated as CASQTGYESPLHF.

The J gene is TRBJ1-1, the V gene TRBV10-3; possible D gene TRBD1, 6 bases. The CDR3 contains 14 residues. Germline CDR1 ENHRY, CDR2 SYGVKD. The germline V and J ends were trimmed by 6 bases and 5 bases, with 16 bases remaining between them. DNA of the CDR3: TGTGCCATCAGAAAGCGACAGGAGGCAACTGAAGCTTTCTTT. Amino acid sequence: CAIRKRQEATEAFF.

The chain couples TRBV10-2 to TRBJ1-6; D is ambiguous. Germline CDR1 and CDR2: WSHSY and SAAADI. The CDR3 has 14 amino acids. Trimming shortened V by 4 bases and J by 8 bases, and 12 bases separated the two germline ends. The CDR3 region is CASSAARRDSPLHF. CDR3 coding DNA: TGCGCCAGCAGTGCGGCGCGGAGAGATTCACCCCTCCACTTT.

This clone has only one observation. The chain joins TRBV5-1 to TRBJ1-5; no clear D gene. The CDR3 consists of 14 residues. Trimming stripped 0 bases from V and 6 bases from J, with 10 bases between. The germline CDR1 and CDR2 sequences are SGHRS and YFSETQ. CDR3 nucleotides: TGCGCCAGCAGCTTGGGGGGTGGAGGTCAGCCCCAGCATTTT. Its translation is CASSLGGGGQPQHF.

The gene calls are TRBV7-9 and TRBJ2-1; the match to TRBD2 covers 10 bases. The CDR3 has 19 residues. V was pared by 5 bases and J by 0 bases, with 13 bases of the junction left unmatched. Germline loops: CDR1 SEHNR, CDR2 FQNEAQ (reference sequence). The CDR3, as DNA: TGTGCCAGCAGCCATAATGGTCAGTCTAGCGGGAGCTCCTACAATGAGCAGTTCTTC. Its translation: CASSHNGQSSGSSYNEQFF.

The V gene is TRBV30, the J gene TRBJ1-4, with TRBD1 matching over 8 bases. Judging by the DNA end, TRBJ2-2 fits better; the J call may be wrong. Per germline, CDR1 GTSNPN and CDR2 SVGIG (reference sequence). The CDR3 spans 13 residues. The CDR3 DNA reads TGTGCCTGGAGTCTGGACAGGGTGATGGAGCTGTTTTTT. It encodes CAWSLDRVMELFF.